Listed below are T cell receptor beta chains from one sample, sequenced in a study of regulatory T cells in long-lasting Graves disease. From the multiplex PCR reads, TCRdb called clonotypes with MiXCR, one entry per CDR3 protein. Of around 250,000 distinct CDR3 sequences listed, approximately 18% are singletons. Another study also made use of these data, one on T cells in Graves' hyperthyroidism and ophthalmopathy.

Here the sequenced sample was peripheral blood mononuclear cells (PBMCs), taken at new diagnosis, from a patient treated with antithyroid drugs. Receptors originate from a young woman with Graves disease. Each CDR3 is given with its conserved first and last residue. The D gene is left open where the match is weak. Clone size is given for some rows only: seen once, a few or many times, or a class if the clone is expanded.

TRBJ1-3 - - TRBV25-1 CASSDPRGGTGNTIYF TGTGCCAGCAGTGATCCTAGAGGGGGGACGGGAAACACCATATATTTT
TRBJ1-2 - - TRBV9 CASSVDSAGEGYTF TGTGCCAGCAGCGTAGATTCCGCAGGGGAAGGCTACACCTTC
TRBJ1-3 - many TRBV29-1 CSVDAGGNTIYF TGCAGCGTTGACGCAGGGGGAAACACCATATATTTT
TRBJ2-3 - many TRBV20-1 CSASDRRATDTQYF TGCAGTGCTAGTGATCGTAGGGCCACAGATACGCAGTATTTT
TRBJ1-2 - few TRBV5-4 CASSLDGTLYGYTF TGTGCCAGCAGCTTGGACGGGACGCTCTATGGCTACACCTTC
TRBJ1-6 - - TRBV5-4 CASSLGTNSPLHF TGTGCCAGCAGCTTGGGGACGAATTCACCCCTCCACTTT
TRBJ2-5 - many TRBV7-9 CASSLGVQETQYF TGTGCCAGCAGCTTGGGGGTCCAAGAGACCCAGTACTTC
TRBJ1-3 - many TRBV18 CASSPNTATGNTIYF TGTGCCAGCTCACCAAATACAGCGACTGGAAACACCATATATTTT
TRBJ1-1 - many TRBV5-1 CASSPGLESAEAFF TGCGCCAGCAGCCCCGGACTAGAGTCCGCTGAAGCTTTCTTT
TRBJ1-6 TRBD1 many TRBV5-6 CASSPWTGSSYNSPLHF TGTGCCAGCAGCCCATGGACAGGAAGCTCCTATAATTCACCCCTCCACTTT
TRBJ2-3 TRBD2 few TRBV6-2/TRBV6-3 CASSATSGGADTQYF TGTGCCAGCAGTGCGACTAGCGGGGGGGCAGATACGCAGTATTTT
TRBJ2-7 - few TRBV18 CASSPFQGSTYEQYF TGTGCCAGCTCACCATTTCAGGGTTCCACCTACGAGCAGTACTTC
TRBJ1-1 - many TRBV5-1 CASSLLLNTEAFF TGCGCCAGCAGTCTGCTGTTGAACACTGAAGCTTTCTTT
TRBJ1-2 TRBD1 many TRBV6-1 CASSRQGGGNYGYTF TGTGCCAGCAGTCGTCAGGGGGGCGGGAACTATGGCTACACCTTC
TRBJ1-2 - - TRBV9 CASSVGGLNYGYTF TGTGCCAGCAGCGTGGGGGGCTTGAACTATGGCTACACCTTC
TRBJ1-5 TRBD1 many TRBV19 CASSISGTGGTQPQHF TGTGCCAGTAGTATAAGCGGGACAGGGGGTACTCAGCCCCAGCATTTT
TRBJ1-6 - many TRBV9 CASSGGSAEIYNSPLHF TGTGCCAGCAGCGGGGGCTCCGCGGAGATCTATAATTCACCCCTCCACTTT
TRBJ1-1 - many TRBV6-1 CASSRVYRTLNTEAFF TGTGCCAGCAGCAGGGTCTACCGGACGTTGAACACTGAAGCTTTCTTT
TRBJ2-5 - many TRBV10-2 CASSESDREGETQYF TGCGCCAGCAGTGAGTCGGACAGGGAGGGCGAGACCCAGTACTTC
TRBJ1-2 - - TRBV7-9 CASSPGMTYGYTF TGTGCCAGCAGCCCCGGGATGACCTATGGCTACACCTTC
TRBJ1-2 TRBD1 few TRBV20-1 CSARPPFQTRTGGANYGYTF TGCAGTGCTAGACCACCTTTCCAGACCCGGACAGGAGGAGCTAACTATGGCTACACCTTC
TRBJ2-7 - many TRBV3-1 CASSQERGYEQYF TGTGCCAGCAGCCAAGAGAGGGGCTACGAGCAGTACTTC
TRBJ2-1 - - TRBV7-9 CASTDWPDTEQFF TGTGCCAGCACGGACTGGCCTGATACTGAGCAGTTCTTC
TRBJ1-5 - many TRBV10-2 CASSESETNQPQHF TGCGCCAGCAGTGAATCGGAGACTAATCAGCCCCAGCATTTT
TRBJ1-1 TRBD1 many TRBV5-1 CASSLVGTGPDTEAFF TGTGCCAGCAGCTTGGTGGGGACAGGGCCTGACACTGAAGCTTTCTTT
TRBJ1-2 - many TRBV6-1 CASRGGPANYGYTF TGTGCCAGCAGGGGCGGGCCGGCTAACTATGGCTACACCTTC
TRBJ2-7 - many TRBV5-1 CASSGSGEQYF TGCGCCAGCAGCGGTAGCGGCGAGCAGTACTTC
TRBJ2-7 TRBD2 many TRBV5-1 CASSSGTSGGDIYEQYF TGCGCCAGCAGCTCCGGGACTAGCGGGGGGGACATCTACGAGCAGTACTTC
TRBJ2-7 - many TRBV20-1 CSARDLTGNSYEQYF TGCAGTGCTAGAGATCTTACAGGGAATTCCTACGAGCAGTACTTC
TRBJ1-6 - many TRBV3-1 CASSQNLDSPLHF TGTGCCAGCAGCCAAAATCTTGATTCACCCCTCCACTTT
TRBJ1-6 - many TRBV20-1 CSARGSSAGNSPLHF TGCAGTGCTAGAGGGTCATCAGCGGGTAATTCACCCCTCCACTTT
TRBJ1-2 TRBD1 few TRBV6-1 CASSQADRGRGNYGYTF TGTGCCAGCAGCCAAGCGGACAGGGGAAGAGGTAACTATGGCTACACCTTC
TRBJ2-1 - many TRBV20-1 CSARRRRGLDGGDEQFF TGCAGTGCTAGGCGAAGGCGGGGGCTCGACGGCGGCGATGAGCAGTTCTTC
TRBJ2-5 TRBD2 - TRBV5-1 CASSSGTSIQETQYF TGCGCCAGCAGCAGCGGGACTAGCATACAAGAGACCCAGTACTTC
TRBJ1-2 - many TRBV24-1 CATSDNVYNYGYTF TGTGCCACCAGTGATAACGTATATAACTATGGCTACACCTTC
TRBJ1-2 - many TRBV6-1 CASSEGQRLSYGYTF TGTGCCAGCAGTGAAGGACAGCGACTGAGCTATGGCTACACCTTC
TRBJ2-3 - many TRBV4-1 CASSQDRFTDTQYF TGCGCCAGCAGCCAAGATCGGTTCACAGATACGCAGTATTTT
TRBJ2-3 TRBD1 - TRBV19 CASRQGADTQYF TGTGCCAGCCGACAGGGTGCAGATACGCAGTATTTT
TRBJ2-7 - many TRBV15 CATSRDRSRGAAHEQYF TGTGCCACCAGCAGAGATAGATCTCGGGGCGCGGCCCACGAGCAGTACTTC
TRBJ2-1 TRBD2 - TRBV12-5 CASVVMGTSGGGEQFF TGTGCTAGTGTCGTGATGGGGACTAGCGGGGGGGGTGAGCAGTTCTTC
TRBJ2-7 - many TRBV20-1 CSAARGGSSYEQYF TGCAGTGCCGCCCGGGGCGGTAGCTCCTACGAGCAGTACTTC
TRBJ1-2 - - TRBV2 CASSASGGRPSGYTF TGTGCCAGCAGTGCTTCCGGGGGGCGCCCGTCTGGCTACACCTTC
TRBJ1-1 - few TRBV5-6 CASSWGGTNTEAFF TGTGCCAGCAGCTGGGGCGGGACGAACACTGAAGCTTTCTTT
TRBJ1-1 - many TRBV4-1 CASSQERGTEAFF TGCGCCAGCAGCCAAGAAAGGGGCACTGAAGCTTTCTTT
TRBJ2-3 TRBD2 - TRBV6-1 CASSSPSSGGGQYF TGTGCCAGCAGCTCACCCTCTAGCGGGGGAGGGCAGTATTTT
TRBJ2-1 - many TRBV6-1 CASSLTNPASAYEQFF TGTGCCAGCAGTCTAACAAACCCAGCTAGCGCCTATGAGCAGTTCTTC
TRBJ2-1 - many TRBV7-2 CASSLELVRGVHNEQFF TGTGCCAGCAGCTTGGAATTGGTCAGGGGAGTACACAATGAGCAGTTCTTC
TRBJ1-1 - many TRBV5-6 CASSPFYRVSEAFF TGTGCCAGCAGCCCGTTCTACAGGGTCTCTGAAGCTTTCTTT
TRBJ1-2 TRBD1 many TRBV11-2 CASSRIQGAIGGYTF TGTGCCAGCAGCCGCATACAGGGGGCAATCGGTGGCTACACCTTC
TRBJ1-1 - many TRBV5-1 CASSLLGGGTEAFF TGCGCCAGCAGCTTGTTGGGGGGGGGGACTGAAGCTTTCTTT
TRBJ2-5 - many TRBV6-9 CASSYGGGAEETQYF TGTGCCAGCAGTTACGGAGGGGGGGCCGAAGAGACCCAGTACTTC
TRBJ1-2 TRBD1 many TRBV5-8 CASTPTGVEGYTF TGTGCCAGCACCCCGACAGGGGTGGAGGGCTACACCTTC
TRBJ2-5 - many TRBV2 CANEGDQETQYF TGTGCCAACGAGGGGGATCAAGAGACCCAGTACTTC
TRBJ2-7 - many TRBV5-8 CASSGRIVSYEQYF TGTGCCAGCAGCGGTCGAATAGTCTCCTACGAGCAGTACTTC
TRBJ2-4 - - TRBV10-2 CASTGDDLAKNIQYF TGCGCCAGCACCGGAGATGATCTAGCCAAAAACATTCAGTACTTC